Shown below are 18 T cell receptor beta chains from a single sample sequenced in a study of Ad26.COV2.S vaccination and SARS-CoV-2 variants. Specified treatment: some 19 received Ad26.COV2.S at low or high dose, single or two shots; 5 received placebo; per-sample allocation not given. The study sampled participants on day 63 after the first vaccine or placebo injection. The protocol was immunoSEQ multiplex PCR, while the TCRdb copy is restricted to in-frame clones and leaves out a portion. The data hold approximately 420,000 clones, with more than 75% observed a single time. The source material was peripheral blood, sampled in a trial of Ad26.COV2.S vaccine versus placebo. The receptors stem from a person between 18 and 65 years old who received the Ad26.COV2.S COVID-19 vaccine or a placebo.

The rearrangement uses TRBV4-3 and TRBJ2-1, with 9 bases matching TRBD2. V trimming: 10 bases; J trimming: 5 bases; junction bases outside the gene matches: 9. Germline CDR1 LGHNA, CDR2 YSLEER. This CDR3 spans 14 amino acids. Here the CDR3 reads CATRAGGPDNEQFF. In DNA, the CDR3 is TGCGCCACCCGAGCGGGGGGTCCAGACAATGAGCAGTTCTTC.

This clone was recorded once. The chain combines TRBV5-8 with TRBJ1-5, with D maybe TRBD1 (6 bases). The ends were cut back, 2 bases at V and 0 bases at J, with 9 bases in the middle. From germline, CDR1 is SGHTS and CDR2 YDEGEE. The CDR3 has 15 amino acids. CDR3 DNA sequence: TGTGCCAGCAGCTTCGGACAGATTAGCAATCAGCCCCAGCATTTT. Amino acid sequence: CASSFGQISNQPQHF.

V and J are TRBV11-2 and TRBJ2-3, with 8 bases matching TRBD1. The CDR3 contains 18 residues. V was clipped by 3 bases and J by 0 bases; unmatched bases: 11. CDR1 is SGHAT, CDR2 FQNNGV, per germline. CDR3 sequence reads: CASSFPRTGPSSTDTQYF. The CDR3 DNA reads TGTGCCAGCAGCTTCCCCCGGACAGGGCCAAGTAGCACAGATACGCAGTATTTT.

This rearrangement joins TRBV7-9 to TRBJ2-3; D may correspond to TRBD1 or TRBD2 (5 bases each). Per germline, CDR1 SEHNR and CDR2 FQNEAQ (reference sequence). This CDR3 has 16 residues. V lost 5 bases to trimming and J lost 0 bases, with 15 bases between them. Written as DNA, the CDR3 is TGTGCCAGCAGCCCCGCCAGGGACCGAAGCACAGATACGCAGTATTTT. Translated, it gives CASSPARDRSTDTQYF.

The chain carries TRBV6-1 and TRBJ1-6, with 7 bases lining up with TRBD1. The CDR3 sequence is 19 residues long. Losses at the gene ends were 2 bases for V and 7 bases for J; bases not matched to a gene: 17. Germline CDR1 MNHNS, CDR2 SASEGT. This chain's CDR3 is CASSEMPFAQAGGNSPLHF. CDR3 nucleotides: TGTGCCAGCAGTGAAATGCCCTTCGCACAGGCAGGGGGGAATTCACCCCTCCACTTT.

The gene calls are TRBV28 and TRBJ2-3; 11 bases line up with TRBD2. This CDR3 spans 16 amino acids. CDR1 MDHEN and CDR2 SYDVKM come from the germline V gene. Trimming removed 3 bases from V and 5 bases from J; junction bases left unmatched: 7. DNA for the CDR3: TGTGCCAGCAGTTTCGAGGGACTAGCGGTTGAAGATACGCAGTATTTT. This sequence encodes CASSFEGLAVEDTQYF. Full variable domain (remainder filled in from reference TRBV28 and TRBJ2-3): DVKVTQSSRYLVKRTGEKVFLECVQDMDHENMFWYRQDPGLGLRLIYFSYDVKMKEKGDIPEGYSVSREKKERFSLILESASTNQTSMYLCASSFEGLAVEDTQYFGPGTRLTVL.

V gene TRBV5-1 combines with J gene TRBJ2-1, with TRBD1 matching over 9 bases. The CDR3 consists of 15 residues. Germline V lookup: CDR1 SGHRS, CDR2 YFSETQ. V lost 4 bases to trimming and J lost 7 bases; unmatched junction nucleotides: 9. CDR3 sequence (DNA): TGCGCCAGCAGCCTGACAGGGGGGAGATTAAATGAGCAGTTCTTC. Its translation: CASSLTGGRLNEQFF.

The gene calls are TRBV2 and TRBJ2-7, with TRBD1 identical over 7 bases. Trimming at V came to 1 base and at J to 4 bases, leaving 4 bases not matched to a gene. This CDR3 spans 14 amino acids. The germline V gene encodes CDR1 SNHLY and CDR2 FYNNEI. The CDR3 loop is CASSEGQGGYEQYF. DNA of the CDR3: TGTGCCAGCAGTGAAGGACAGGGTGGTTACGAGCAGTACTTC. The entire variable domain, with the rest obtained from reference TRBV2 and TRBJ2-7, is as follows: EPEVTQTPSHQVTQMGQEVILRCVPISNHLYFYWYRQILGQKVEFLVSFYNNEISEKSEIFDDQFSVERPDGSNFTLKIRSTKLEDSAMYFCASSEGQGGYEQYFGPGTRLTVT.

Turning to this clone: An end of the junction differs from the germline gene, which may be a read error. This same CDR3 is encoded by further DNA sequences in the sample. This chain links TRBV30 with TRBJ1-5; 8 positions match TRBD1. Germline V CDR1 and CDR2: GTSNPN, SVGIG (reference sequence). CDR3 length equals 14 residues. CDR3 coding DNA: TGTGCCTGGAGCCAAGGACAGGGCAACCAGCCCCAGCATTTT. Protein: CAWSQGQGNQPQHF. The full variable domain, its missing parts supplied by reference TRBV30 and TRBJ1-5, is SQTIHQWPATLVQPVGSPLSLECTVEGTSNPNLYWYRQAAGRGLQLLFYSVGIGQISSEVPQNLSASRPQDRQFILSSKKLLLSDSGFYLCAWSQGQGNQPQHFGDGTRLSIL.

V gene TRBV7-9 combines with J gene TRBJ2-5; a weak D match, TRBD1 (5 bases). The CDR3 extends over 13 amino acids. Germline V gene sequence: CDR1 SEHNR, CDR2 FQNEAQ (reference sequence). Trimming removed 5 bases at V and 5 bases at J, with 12 bases between. CDR3 sequence (DNA): TGTGCCAGCAGCCCCCGCAGGGCCGAGACCCAGTACTTC. It encodes CASSPRRAETQYF.

The chain uses TRBV7-8 and TRBJ2-7; TRBD1 might be the D (7 bases). Germline-derived CDR1 and CDR2 are SGHVS and FQNEAQ. The V end was cut by 1 base, the J end by 0 bases, with 16 bases between. There are 17 residues in the CDR3. DNA for the CDR3: TGTGCCAGCAGCTTAGACGGAGGGGGCTCCTTCTCCTACGAGCAGTACTTC. Encoded protein: CASSLDGGGSFSYEQYF.

This sequence joins TRBV6-5 and TRBJ1-2; 11 nucleotides match TRBD1. V shed 1 base and J 4 bases; nucleotides not matched to a gene: 5. This CDR3 spans 16 amino acids. Germline lookup yields CDR1 MNHEY and CDR2 SVGAGI. The DNA for the CDR3 is TGTGCCAGCAGTTACTTGCGGACAGGGGGCGGCTATGGCTACACCTTC. This translates into CASSYLRTGGGYGYTF.

V and J are TRBV30 and TRBJ2-1, with 7 bases matching TRBD1. Trimming took 2 bases from V and 3 from J; bases not matched to a gene: 7. The CDR3 loop spans 15 amino acids. The V gene's germline CDR1 is GTSNPN and CDR2 SVGIG (reference sequence). CDR3 in amino acids: CAWSMTGSNYNEQFF. The CDR3 DNA reads as TGTGCCTGGAGTATGACAGGGAGTAACTACAATGAGCAGTTCTTC.

J is TRBJ1-3 and V is TRBV7-8; D is unresolved. Trimming shortened V by 2 bases and J by 0 bases, and 11 bases separated the two germline ends. Germline values: CDR1 SGHVS, CDR2 FQNEAQ. The CDR3 has 16 residues. The CDR3 coding sequence is TGTGCCAGCAGCTTAAACCCTCCAGCCTCTGGAAACACCATATATTTT. Translation gives CASSLNPPASGNTIYF. Full variable domain (outside the CDR3, taken from reference TRBV7-8 and TRBJ1-3): GAGVSQSPRYKVAKRGQDVALRCDPISGHVSLFWYQQALGQGPEFLTYFQNEAQLDKSGLPSDRFFAERPEGSVSTLKIQRTQQEDSAVYLCASSLNPPASGNTIYFGEGSWLTVV.

The rearrangement links TRBV25-1 to TRBJ2-7; no definite D call. Trimming stripped 0 bases from V and 1 base from J, with 10 bases between. Germline V gene data show CDR1 as MGHDK and CDR2 as SYGVNS. The CDR3 is 15 residues long. As DNA, the CDR3 is TGTGCCAGCAGTGAATATTGGCAGGATTCCTACGAGCAGTACTTC. It encodes CASSEYWQDSYEQYF.

CDR3 in DNA: TGCGCCAGCAGCCTTGGACAGCCGAACTATGGCTACACCTTC. This gives the protein CASSLGQPNYGYTF. The chain couples TRBV10-2 to TRBJ1-2; a possible D gene is TRBD1 (6 bases). Germline V gene sequence: CDR1 WSHSY, CDR2 SAAADI. The CDR3 has 14 amino acids. V lost 6 bases and J 2 bases, leaving 13 bases between the germline ends.

DNA for the CDR3: TGTGCCAGCAGTTACCCAGGGACAGCCTACGAGCAGTACTTC. Amino acid sequence: CASSYPGTAYEQYF. V usage is TRBV6-6 and J usage is TRBJ2-7, with 7 bases that match TRBD1. Germline CDR1 MNHNY, CDR2 SVGAGI (reference sequence). Trimming removed 2 bases from V and 2 bases from J; junction bases left unmatched: 3. This CDR3 region has 14 residues.

This clone was found many times. Here the CDR3 reads CASSLGQGAGQPQHF. CDR3 bases: TGTGCCAGCAGTCTCGGACAGGGGGCGGGTCAGCCCCAGCATTTT. This chain connects TRBV2 to TRBJ1-5, with 11 bases lining up with TRBD1. The CDR3 runs to 15 residues. V lost 5 bases to trimming and J lost 6 bases; unmatched junction nucleotides: 6. Germline V gives CDR1 SNHLY, CDR2 FYNNEI.